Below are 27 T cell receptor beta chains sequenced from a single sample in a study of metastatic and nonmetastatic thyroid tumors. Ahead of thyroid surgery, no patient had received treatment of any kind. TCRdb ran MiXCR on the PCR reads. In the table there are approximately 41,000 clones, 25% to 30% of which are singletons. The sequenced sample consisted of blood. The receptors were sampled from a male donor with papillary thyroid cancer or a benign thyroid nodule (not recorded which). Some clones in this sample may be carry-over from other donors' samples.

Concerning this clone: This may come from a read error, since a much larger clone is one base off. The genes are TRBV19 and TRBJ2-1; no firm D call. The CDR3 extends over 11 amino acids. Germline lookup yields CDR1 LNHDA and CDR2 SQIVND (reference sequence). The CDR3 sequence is CASPPYSEQFF. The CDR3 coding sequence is TGTGCCAGTCCCCCCTACAGTGAGCAGTTCTTC.

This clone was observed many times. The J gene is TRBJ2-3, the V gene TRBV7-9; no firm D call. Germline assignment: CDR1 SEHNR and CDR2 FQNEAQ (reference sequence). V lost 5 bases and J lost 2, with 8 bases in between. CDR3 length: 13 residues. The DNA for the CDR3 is TGTGCCAGCAGCCCTTCTTCCACAGATACGCAGTATTTT. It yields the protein CASSPSSTDTQYF.

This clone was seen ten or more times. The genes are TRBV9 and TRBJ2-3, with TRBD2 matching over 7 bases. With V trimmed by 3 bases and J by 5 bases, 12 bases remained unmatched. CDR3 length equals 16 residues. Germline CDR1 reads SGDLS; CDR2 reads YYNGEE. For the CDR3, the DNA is TGTGCCAGCAGCGCCAGCGGGACTGGGGTGTTAGATACGCAGTATTTT. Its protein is CASSASGTGVLDTQYF. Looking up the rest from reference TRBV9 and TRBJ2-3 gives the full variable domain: DSGVTQTPKHLITATGQRVTLRCSPRSGDLSVYWYQQSLDQGLQFLIQYYNGEERAKGNILERFSAQQFPDLHSELNLSSLELGDSALYFCASSASGTGVLDTQYFGPGTRLTVL.

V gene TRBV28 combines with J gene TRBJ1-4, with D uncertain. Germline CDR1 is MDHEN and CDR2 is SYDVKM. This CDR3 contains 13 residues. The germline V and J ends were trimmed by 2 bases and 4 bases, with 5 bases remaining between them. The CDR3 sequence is CASSLAGNEKLFF. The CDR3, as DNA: TGTGCCAGCAGTTTAGCTGGTAATGAAAAACTGTTTTTT. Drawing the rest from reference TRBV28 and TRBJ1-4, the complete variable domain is DVKVTQSSRYLVKRTGEKVFLECVQDMDHENMFWYRQDPGLGLRLIYFSYDVKMKEKGDIPEGYSVSREKKERFSLILESASTNQTSMYLCASSLAGNEKLFFGSGTQLSVL.

The DNA for the CDR3 is TGTGCCAGCGCGATCCGGGACGTCAATCAGCCCCAGCATTTT. It codes for CASAIRDVNQPQHF. The chain couples TRBV12-3 or TRBV12-4 to TRBJ1-5; possibly TRBD1 for D (5 bases). The CDR3 length is 14 residues. Trimming pared 8 bases from V and 3 bases from J, leaving 14 bases between.

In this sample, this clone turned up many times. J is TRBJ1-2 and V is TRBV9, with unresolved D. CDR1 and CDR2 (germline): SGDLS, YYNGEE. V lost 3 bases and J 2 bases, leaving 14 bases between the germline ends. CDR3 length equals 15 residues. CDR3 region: CASSESPAPNYGYTF. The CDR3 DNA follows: TGTGCCAGCAGCGAGTCGCCGGCTCCAAACTATGGCTACACCTTC.

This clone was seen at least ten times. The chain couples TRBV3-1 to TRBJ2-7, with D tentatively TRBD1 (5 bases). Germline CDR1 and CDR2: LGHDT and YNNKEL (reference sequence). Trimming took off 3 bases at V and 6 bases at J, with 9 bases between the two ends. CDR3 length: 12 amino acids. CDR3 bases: TGTGCCAGCAGCCACCGAAGGGGCGAGCAGTACTTC. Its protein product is CASSHRRGEQYF.

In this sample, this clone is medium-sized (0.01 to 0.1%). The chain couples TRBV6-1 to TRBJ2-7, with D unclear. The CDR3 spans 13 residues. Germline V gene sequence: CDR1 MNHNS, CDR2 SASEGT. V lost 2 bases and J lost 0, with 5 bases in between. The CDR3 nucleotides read TGTGCCAGCAGTGAATCAGCCTCCTACGAGCAGTACTTC. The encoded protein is CASSESASYEQYF.

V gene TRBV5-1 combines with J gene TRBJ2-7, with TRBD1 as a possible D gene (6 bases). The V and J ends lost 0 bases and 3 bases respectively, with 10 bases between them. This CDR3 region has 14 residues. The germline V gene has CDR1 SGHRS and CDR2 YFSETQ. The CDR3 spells CASSLGGQGYEQYF. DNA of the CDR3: TGCGCCAGCAGCTTGGGGGGGCAGGGCTACGAGCAGTACTTC. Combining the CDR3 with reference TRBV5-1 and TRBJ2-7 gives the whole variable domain KAGVTQTPRYLIKTRGQQVTLSCSPISGHRSVSWYQQTPGQGLQFLFEYFSETQRNKGNFPGRFSGRQFSNSRSEMNVSTLELGDSALYLCASSLGGQGYEQYFGPGTRLTVT.

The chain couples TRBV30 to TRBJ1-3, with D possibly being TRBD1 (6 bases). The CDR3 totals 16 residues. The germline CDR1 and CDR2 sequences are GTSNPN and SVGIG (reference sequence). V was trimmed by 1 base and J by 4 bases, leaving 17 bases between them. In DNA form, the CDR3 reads TGTGCCTGGAGTGGTGGTGGGGGGCGAGCCGGAAACACCATATATTTT. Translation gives CAWSGGGGRAGNTIYF.

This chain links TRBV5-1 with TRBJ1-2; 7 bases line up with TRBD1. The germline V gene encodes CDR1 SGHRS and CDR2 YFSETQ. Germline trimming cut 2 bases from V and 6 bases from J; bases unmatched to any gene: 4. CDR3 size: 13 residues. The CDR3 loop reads CASSFQGENGYTF. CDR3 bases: TGCGCCAGCAGCTTCCAGGGGGAGAATGGCTACACCTTC.

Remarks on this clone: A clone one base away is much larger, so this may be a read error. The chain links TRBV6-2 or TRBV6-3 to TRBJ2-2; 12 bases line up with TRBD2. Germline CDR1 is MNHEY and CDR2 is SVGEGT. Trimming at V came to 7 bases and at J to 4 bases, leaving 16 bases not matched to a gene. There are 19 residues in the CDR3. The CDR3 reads CASIPIASGRAPGTGELFF. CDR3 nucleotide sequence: TGTGCCAGCATCCCTATCGCTAGCGGGAGGGCCCCGGGCACCGGGGAGCTGTTTTTT.

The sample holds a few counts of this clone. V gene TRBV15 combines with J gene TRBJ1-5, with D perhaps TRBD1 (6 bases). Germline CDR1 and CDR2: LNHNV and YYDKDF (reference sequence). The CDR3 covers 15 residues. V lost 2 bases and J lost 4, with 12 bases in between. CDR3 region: CATSRSGQSNQPQHF. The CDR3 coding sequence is TGTGCCACCAGCAGAAGCGGACAGTCAAATCAGCCCCAGCATTTT.

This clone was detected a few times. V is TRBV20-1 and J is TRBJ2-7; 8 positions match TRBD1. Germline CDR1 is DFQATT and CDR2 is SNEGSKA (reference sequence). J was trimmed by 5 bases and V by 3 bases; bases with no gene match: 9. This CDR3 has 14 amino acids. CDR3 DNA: TGCAGTGCTAGGGAGGACAGGGTTATCAACGAGCAGTACTTC. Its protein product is CSAREDRVINEQYF.

CDR3 residues: CASSLGLSNQPQHF. The CDR3 bases are TGTGCCAGCAGCCTAGGACTTAGCAATCAGCCCCAGCATTTT. The chain combines TRBV28 with TRBJ1-5; D call uncertain. The CDR3 consists of 14 residues. From germline, CDR1 is MDHEN and CDR2 SYDVKM. The V end lost 6 bases, the J end lost 0 bases, and 9 bases lay between the germline ends.

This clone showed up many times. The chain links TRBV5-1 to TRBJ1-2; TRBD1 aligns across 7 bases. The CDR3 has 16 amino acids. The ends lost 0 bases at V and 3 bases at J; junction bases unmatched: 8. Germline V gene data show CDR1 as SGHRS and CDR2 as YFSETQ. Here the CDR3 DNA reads TGCGCCAGCAGCTTGGGTGGGACAGATCAGTACTATGGCTACACCTTC. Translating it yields CASSLGGTDQYYGYTF.

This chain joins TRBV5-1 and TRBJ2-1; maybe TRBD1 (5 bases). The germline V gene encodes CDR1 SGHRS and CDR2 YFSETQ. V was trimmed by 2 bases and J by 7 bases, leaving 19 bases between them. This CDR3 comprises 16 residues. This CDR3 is CASSLEQVVLSNEQFF. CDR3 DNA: TGCGCCAGCAGCTTAGAACAGGTGGTCCTGAGTAATGAGCAGTTCTTC.

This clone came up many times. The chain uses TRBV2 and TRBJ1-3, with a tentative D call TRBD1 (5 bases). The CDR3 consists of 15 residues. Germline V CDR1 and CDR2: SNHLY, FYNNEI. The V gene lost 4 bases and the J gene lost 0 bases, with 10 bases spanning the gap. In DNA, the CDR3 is TGTGCCAGCAGTGGGGTCGGGGGCTCTGGAAACACCATATATTTT. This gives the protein CASSGVGGSGNTIYF. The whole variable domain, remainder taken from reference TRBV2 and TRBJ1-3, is EPEVTQTPSHQVTQMGQEVILRCVPISNHLYFYWYRQILGQKVEFLVSFYNNEISEKSEIFDDQFSVERPDGSNFTLKIRSTKLEDSAMYFCASSGVGGSGNTIYFGEGSWLTVV.

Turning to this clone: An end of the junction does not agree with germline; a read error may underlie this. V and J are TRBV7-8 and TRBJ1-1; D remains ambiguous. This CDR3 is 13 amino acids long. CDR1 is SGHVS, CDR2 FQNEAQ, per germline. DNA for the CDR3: TGTGCCAGCAGCTTTAGTGGGAGCACTGAATCTTTCTTC. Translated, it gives CASSFSGSTESFF.

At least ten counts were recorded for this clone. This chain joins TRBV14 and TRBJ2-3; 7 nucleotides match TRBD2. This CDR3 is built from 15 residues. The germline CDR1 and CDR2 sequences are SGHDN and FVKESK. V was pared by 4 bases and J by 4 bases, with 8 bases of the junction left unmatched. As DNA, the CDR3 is TGTGCCAGCAGCCGCGGACTAGTCAATTCAGATACGCAGTATTTT. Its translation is CASSRGLVNSDTQYF.

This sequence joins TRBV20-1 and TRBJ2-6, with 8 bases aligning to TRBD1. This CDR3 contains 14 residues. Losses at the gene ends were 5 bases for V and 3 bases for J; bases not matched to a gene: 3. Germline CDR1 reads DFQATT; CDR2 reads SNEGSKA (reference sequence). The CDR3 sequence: CSASDRGGANVLTF. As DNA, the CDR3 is TGCAGTGCTTCCGACAGGGGTGGGGCCAACGTCCTGACTTTC.

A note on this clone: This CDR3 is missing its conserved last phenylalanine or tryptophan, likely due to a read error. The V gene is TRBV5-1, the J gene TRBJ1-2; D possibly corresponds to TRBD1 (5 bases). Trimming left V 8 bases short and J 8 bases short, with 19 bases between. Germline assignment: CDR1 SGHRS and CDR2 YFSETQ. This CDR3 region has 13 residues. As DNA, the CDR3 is TGCGCCAGAAGATTCTACATGGGGGAAGGCTACACCCTC. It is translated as CARRFYMGEGYTL.

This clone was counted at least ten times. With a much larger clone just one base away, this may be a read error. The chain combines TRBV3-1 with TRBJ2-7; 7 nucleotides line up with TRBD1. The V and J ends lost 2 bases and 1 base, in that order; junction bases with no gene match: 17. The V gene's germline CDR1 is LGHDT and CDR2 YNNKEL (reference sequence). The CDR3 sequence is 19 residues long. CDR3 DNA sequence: TGTGCCAGCAGCCAAAAAAGAGGGGTACTACGGGACAGATCCTACGAGCAGTACTTC. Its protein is CASSQKRGVLRDRSYEQYF.

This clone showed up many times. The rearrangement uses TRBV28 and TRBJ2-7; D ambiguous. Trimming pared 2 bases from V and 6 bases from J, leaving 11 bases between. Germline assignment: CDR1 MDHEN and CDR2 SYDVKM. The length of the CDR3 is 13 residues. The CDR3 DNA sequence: TGTGCCAGCAGTTTAGTGCTTAACACCGAGCAGTACTTC. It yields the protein CASSLVLNTEQYF.

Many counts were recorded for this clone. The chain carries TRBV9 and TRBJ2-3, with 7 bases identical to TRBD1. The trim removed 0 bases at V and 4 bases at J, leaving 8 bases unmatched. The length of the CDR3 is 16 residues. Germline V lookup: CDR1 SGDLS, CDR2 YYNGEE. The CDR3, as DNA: TGTGCCAGCAGCGTAGTAGCGAGGGGGCCCTCAGATACGCAGTATTTT. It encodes CASSVVARGPSDTQYF.

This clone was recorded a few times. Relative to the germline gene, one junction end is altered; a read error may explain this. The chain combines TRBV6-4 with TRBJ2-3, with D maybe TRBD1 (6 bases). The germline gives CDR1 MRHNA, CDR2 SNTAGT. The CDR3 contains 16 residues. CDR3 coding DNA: TGTGCCAGCAGTTACTCGAATATTGGGGGCGCAGATACGCAGTATTTT. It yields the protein CASSYSNIGGADTQYF.

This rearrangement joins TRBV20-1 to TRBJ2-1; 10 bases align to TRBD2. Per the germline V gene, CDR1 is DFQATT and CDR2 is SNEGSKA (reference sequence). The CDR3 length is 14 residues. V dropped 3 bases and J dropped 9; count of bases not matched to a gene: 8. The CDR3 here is CSASYSGRAVEQFF. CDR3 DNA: TGCAGTGCTAGTTACAGCGGGAGGGCCGTTGAGCAGTTCTTC.